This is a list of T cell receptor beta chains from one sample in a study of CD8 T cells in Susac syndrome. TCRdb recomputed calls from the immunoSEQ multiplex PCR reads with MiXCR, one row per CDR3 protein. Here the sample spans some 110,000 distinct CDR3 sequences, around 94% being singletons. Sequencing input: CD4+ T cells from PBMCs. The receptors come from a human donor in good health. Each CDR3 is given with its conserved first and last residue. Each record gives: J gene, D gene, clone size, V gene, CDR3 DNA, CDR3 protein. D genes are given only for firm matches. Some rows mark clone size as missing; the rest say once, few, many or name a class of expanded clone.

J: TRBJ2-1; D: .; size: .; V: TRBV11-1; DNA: TGTGCCAGCAGCTTCGAGTTCAGCGCCCGATTTTCTCTTGCGTGGGGGAACAATGAGCAGTTCTTC; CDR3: CASSFEFSARFSLAWGNNEQFF
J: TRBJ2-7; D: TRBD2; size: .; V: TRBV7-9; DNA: TGTGCCAGCAGCCCACCCTTATCTAGCGGAATAAACTACGAGCAGTACTTC; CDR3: CASSPPLSSGINYEQYF
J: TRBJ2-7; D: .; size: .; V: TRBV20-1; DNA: TGCAGTGCTAGACCCCCAAACTACGAGCAGTACTTC; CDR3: CSARPPNYEQYF
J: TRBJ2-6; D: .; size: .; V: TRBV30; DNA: TGTGCCTGGAGCCGCTCTGGGGCCAACGTCCTGACTTTC; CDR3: CAWSRSGANVLTF
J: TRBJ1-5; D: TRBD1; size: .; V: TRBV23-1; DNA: TGCGCCAGGACGACAGGGGAGAGAGATCAGCCCCAGCATTTT; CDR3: CARTTGERDQPQHF
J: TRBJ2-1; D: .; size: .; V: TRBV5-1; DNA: TGCGCCAGCAGGGGTCTCATAATGGGTTACAATGAGCAGTTCTTC; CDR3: CASRGLIMGYNEQFF
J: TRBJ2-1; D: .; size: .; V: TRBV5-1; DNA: TGCGCCAGCAGCTTGACTCCAGACAGGCTCTCCTACAATGAGCAGTTCTTC; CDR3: CASSLTPDRLSYNEQFF
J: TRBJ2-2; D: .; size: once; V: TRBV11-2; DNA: TGTGCCAGCAATCGGGAGAACACCGGGGAGCTGTTTTTT; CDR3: CASNRENTGELFF
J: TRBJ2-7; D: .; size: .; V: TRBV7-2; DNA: TGTGCCAGCAGCTTCAGGGGCCGCGAGCAGTACTTC; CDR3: CASSFRGREQYF
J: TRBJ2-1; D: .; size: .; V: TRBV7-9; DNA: TGTGCCAGCACCCTCTTCCGGTACAATGAGCAGTTCTTC; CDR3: CASTLFRYNEQFF
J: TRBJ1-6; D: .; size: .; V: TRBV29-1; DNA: TGCAGCGCCAGCTCAGGGAGGGATTCACCCCTCCACTTT; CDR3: CSASSGRDSPLHF
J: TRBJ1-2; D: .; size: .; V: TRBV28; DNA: TGTGCCAGCAGCCTGACAGCTACGTATAACTATGGCTACACCTTC; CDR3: CASSLTATYNYGYTF
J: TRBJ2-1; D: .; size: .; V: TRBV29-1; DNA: TGCAGCGTTGATATTGCAGGGGTATACAATGAGCAGTTCTTC; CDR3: CSVDIAGVYNEQFF
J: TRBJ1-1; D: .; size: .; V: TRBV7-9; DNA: TGTGCCAGCAGCCACCAGACGGGGCAGGAATCGGTGGAAGCTTTCTTT; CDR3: CASSHQTGQESVEAFF
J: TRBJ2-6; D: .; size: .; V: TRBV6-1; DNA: TGTGCCAGCAGTGAATTCAGGGTCATCTCTGGGGCCAACGTCCTGACTTTC; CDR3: CASSEFRVISGANVLTF
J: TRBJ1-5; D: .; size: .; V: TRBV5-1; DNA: TGCGCCAGCAGCCCCGGGAGCTCCGGCAATCAGCCCCAGCATTTT; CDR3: CASSPGSSGNQPQHF
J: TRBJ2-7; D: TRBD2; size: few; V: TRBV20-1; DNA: TGCAGTGCTAGGGGTGCGGGAGACGGCGAGCAGTACTTC; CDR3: CSARGAGDGEQYF
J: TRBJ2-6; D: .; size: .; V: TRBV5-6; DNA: TGTGCCAGCAGCTTCCGGGGGCACGGGGCCAACGTCCTGACTTTC; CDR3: CASSFRGHGANVLTF
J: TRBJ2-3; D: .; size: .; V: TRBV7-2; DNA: TGTGCCAGCAGCGCCTCCGTCCGAGGGGGGACAAAGGGCACGCAGTATTTT; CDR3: CASSASVRGGTKGTQYF
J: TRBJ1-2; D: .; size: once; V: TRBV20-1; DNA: TGCAGTGCTAGTGGACCAACCTTAAGCTACACCTTC; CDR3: CSASGPTLSYTF
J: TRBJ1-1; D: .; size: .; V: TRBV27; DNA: TGTGCCAGCAGTTTAACAGGGTGGGGGAGCACTGAAGCTTTCTTT; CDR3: CASSLTGWGSTEAFF
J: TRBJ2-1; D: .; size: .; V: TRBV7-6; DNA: TGTGCCAGCAGCCTCCGGAGCGACTCCTACAATGAGCAGTTCTTC; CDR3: CASSLRSDSYNEQFF
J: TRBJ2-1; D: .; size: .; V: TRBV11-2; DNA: TGTGCCAGCAGCCCCCCGCTGGACTTTAACAATGAGCAGTTCTTC; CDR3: CASSPPLDFNNEQFF
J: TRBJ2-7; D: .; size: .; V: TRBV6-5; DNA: TGTGCCAGCACCTCGGACAGCTCCTACGAGCAGTACTTC; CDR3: CASTSDSSYEQYF
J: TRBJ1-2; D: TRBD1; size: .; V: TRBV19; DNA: TGTGCCAGTAAGAAGGACAGGGCCTATGGCTACACCTTC; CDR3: CASKKDRAYGYTF
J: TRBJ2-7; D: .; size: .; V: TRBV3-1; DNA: TGTGCCAGCAGCCAAGGGGGAGACTCCGAGCAGTACTTC; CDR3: CASSQGGDSEQYF
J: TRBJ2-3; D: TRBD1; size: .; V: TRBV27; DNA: TGTGCCAGCAGTTTACTGGACAGGCCCGGCACAGATACGCAGTATTTT; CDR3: CASSLLDRPGTDTQYF
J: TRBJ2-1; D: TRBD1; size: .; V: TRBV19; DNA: TGTGCCAGTAGACCGGGACAGGGGTGGGATGAGCAGTTCTTC; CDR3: CASRPGQGWDEQFF
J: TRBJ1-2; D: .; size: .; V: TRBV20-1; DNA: TGCAGTGCTAGGGTAGCGGATGGCTACACCTTC; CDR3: CSARVADGYTF
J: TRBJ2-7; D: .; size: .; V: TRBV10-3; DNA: TGTGCCATCACTCCGGGACTGGGTATATACGAGCAGTACTTC; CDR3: CAITPGLGIYEQYF
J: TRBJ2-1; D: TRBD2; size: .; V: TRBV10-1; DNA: TGCGCCAGCAGTGCTTCCACTAGCGGACACAATGAGCAGTTCTTC; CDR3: CASSASTSGHNEQFF
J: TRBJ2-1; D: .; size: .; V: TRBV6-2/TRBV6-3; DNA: TGTGCCAGCAGTCCTGACACCTACAATGAGCAGTTCTTC; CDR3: CASSPDTYNEQFF
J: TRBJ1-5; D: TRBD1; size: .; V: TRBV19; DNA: TGTGCCAGTAGTGCACCGGACAGGGGGAAATCGCCCCAGCATTTT; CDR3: CASSAPDRGKSPQHF
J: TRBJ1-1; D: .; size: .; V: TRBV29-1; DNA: TGCAGGTTCTTCCGAAACACTGAAGCTTTCTTT; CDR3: CRFFRNTEAFF
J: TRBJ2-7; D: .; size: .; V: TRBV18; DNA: TGTGCCAGCTCAACCGAGGCCGGGGCGGGGTACGAGCAGTACTTC; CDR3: CASSTEAGAGYEQYF
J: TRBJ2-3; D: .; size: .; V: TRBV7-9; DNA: TGTGCCAGCAGCCCTACAGGAGATACGCAGTATTTT; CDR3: CASSPTGDTQYF
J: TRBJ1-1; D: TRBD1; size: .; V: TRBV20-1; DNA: TGCAGTGCTAGTCGGGGACAGTCTGAAGCTTTCTTT; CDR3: CSASRGQSEAFF
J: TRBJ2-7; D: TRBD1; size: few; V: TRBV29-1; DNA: TGCAGCGTTGAAGATTCGGGACAGGGGTCCTCTACCGAGCAGTACTTC; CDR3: CSVEDSGQGSSTEQYF
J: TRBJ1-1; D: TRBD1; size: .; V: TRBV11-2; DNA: TGTGCCAGCAGCTCGCGGGGACAGCTAAACACTGAAGCTTTCTTT; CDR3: CASSSRGQLNTEAFF
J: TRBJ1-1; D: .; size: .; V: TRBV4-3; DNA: TGCGCCAGCAGCCAAGTAGCGGCAGTGAACACTGAAGCTTTCTTT; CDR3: CASSQVAAVNTEAFF
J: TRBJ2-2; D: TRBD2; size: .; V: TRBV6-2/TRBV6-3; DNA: TGTGCCAGCAGTCCGACTAGCGGGAGGGCCCGGGCCGGGGAGCTGTTTTTT; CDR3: CASSPTSGRARAGELFF
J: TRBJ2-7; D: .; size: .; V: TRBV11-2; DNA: TGTGCCAGCAGCTTGACCCCGTACGAGCAGTACTTC; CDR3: CASSLTPYEQYF
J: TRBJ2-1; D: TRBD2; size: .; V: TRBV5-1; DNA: TGCGCCAGCAGCCCCCGGGAGGGAGGGATAAATGAGCAGTTCTTC; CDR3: CASSPREGGINEQFF
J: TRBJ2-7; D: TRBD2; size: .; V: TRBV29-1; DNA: TGCAGCGTTGATAGGGCGGGAGGGTACGAGCAGTACTTC; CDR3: CSVDRAGGYEQYF
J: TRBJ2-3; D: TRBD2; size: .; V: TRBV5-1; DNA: TGCGCCAGCAGCCCCGGGACTAGCGAGGGGAATACGCAGTATTTT; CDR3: CASSPGTSEGNTQYF
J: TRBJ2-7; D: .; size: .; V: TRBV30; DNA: TGTGCCTGGAGTGCTGGGTACTCCTACGAGCAGTACTTC; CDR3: CAWSAGYSYEQYF
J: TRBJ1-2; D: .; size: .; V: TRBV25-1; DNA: TGTGCCAGCAGTTATCAGGGATCTGGCTACACCTTC; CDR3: CASSYQGSGYTF
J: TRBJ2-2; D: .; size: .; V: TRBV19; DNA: TGTGCCAGTAGAAAAGGAAAAAACACCGGGGAGCTGTTTTTT; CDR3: CASRKGKNTGELFF
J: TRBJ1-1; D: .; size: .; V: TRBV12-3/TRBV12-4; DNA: TGTGCCAGCCTCCCGGGGGGGTCAAACACTGAAGCTTTCTTT; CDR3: CASLPGGSNTEAFF
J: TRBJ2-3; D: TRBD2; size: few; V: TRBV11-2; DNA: TGTGCCAGCAGCGCCCGACTAGCGGGAGTGTCCGATACGCAGTATTTT; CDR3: CASSARLAGVSDTQYF